This T cell receptor beta chain is drawn from a study of T cells in Graves' hyperthyroidism and ophthalmopathy. This clonotype was recorded many times. Its antigen is unidentified. Investigators excluded patients with uncontrolled infection, other autoimmune disease, pregnancy or lactation. The CDR3 covers 15 residues. Trimming removed 5 bases at V and 0 bases at J, with 11 bases between. Study-level points and caveats: Blood also showed most of the thyroid clonotypes that were expanded above 0.001.

Amplification yielded TCR beta CDR3 regions, with RNA transcripts as the source. HTBI primers were the set used in a first-round RT-PCR of the TCR CDR3. TCRdb re-called the multiplex PCR reads through MiXCR, storing one row per CDR3 protein. The sample carries approximately 400,000 distinct CDR3 sequences, about 14% recorded once. This clonotype was sampled from a woman in her twenties or thirties with Graves' ophthalmopathy. V and J are TRBV12-3 or TRBV12-4 and TRBJ1-5; weak D call: TRBD1 (6 bases). Sequencing used blood. The CDR3 DNA sequence: TGTGCCAGCAGTCGGGGGGGGCTTAGCAATCAGCCCCAGCATTTT. This gives the protein CASSRGGLSNQPQHF.